Sequencing of this TCR beta chain was carried out in a study of glioma-infiltrating T cells after dendritic cell vaccination. Time point denoted: after dendritic cell vaccination, including at tumor progression/relapse. Blood PBMC samples: pre-vaccination, two weeks post third vaccination, and at tumor progression. This clone showed up just a few times. The primer mix had 60 V beta and 13 J beta primers. Profiling relied on immunoSEQ multiplex PCR, and the TCRdb table lists in-frame clones only, not all of them. This sample has approximately 85,000 clones, with around 84% found just once. The V gene's germline CDR1 is MNHEY and CDR2 SMNVEV (reference sequence). Deletions cut 3 bases from V and 4 bases from J, with 13 bases between. The CDR3 sequence is 14 residues long.

The V call is TRBV27, the J call TRBJ2-7; maybe TRBD1 (6 bases). Sample: blood, taken after dendritic cell vaccination. The receptor comes from a human donor with glioblastoma. This CDR3 reads CASSFHRVMYEQYF. CDR3 DNA sequence: TGTGCCAGCAGTTTCCACAGGGTGATGTACGAGCAGTACTTC.